This T cell receptor beta chain was sequenced during a study of cytomegalovirus exposure and HLA in healthy donors. Study-level background: Inside one of the first data releases sat around 85 million unique TCRs taken from HLA-typed donors. Of all 360 or so donors who were genotyped, 70% to 85% belonged to the Caucasian-associated ancestry cluster. Study-level points and caveats: Altogether, more than 150 TCR beta chains were recorded as cytomegalovirus-associated. Later analysis demonstrated an association between a missense DCLRE1C variant and TCR beta V- and J-gene trimming.

Notes on this clone: Its target is not known.

13 Jbeta primers and 60 Vbeta primers were used for the PCR. The assay was immunoSEQ multiplex PCR, and TCRdb's table has in-frame clones only and misses some. The sample carries 180,000 or so clones, roughly 82% recorded once. The origin of this receptor is a man in his forties in good health and CMV-seronegative. Sequencing was done on a sample of PBMCs.

This CDR3 is CASSEAGSDTQYF. CDR3 nucleotides: TGTGCCAGCAGTGAAGCCGGGAGCGATACGCAGTATTTT. J is TRBJ2-3 and V is TRBV6-1, with D tentatively TRBD2 (6 bases). The germline V gene has CDR1 MNHNS and CDR2 SASEGT. CDR3 size: 13 residues. Trimming removed 0 bases at V and 6 bases at J, with 7 bases between.